This T cell receptor beta chain is from a study of long-term antiretroviral therapy in people with HIV. Overall study findings and caveats: The clones with expansion before ART were dominant in the repertoire at all time points. Collection of the blood, which took place between about 2003 and 2017, possibly occurred under older ART regimens. Repertoires from HIV showed CDR3 length ranges narrower than those of controls.

With survey level as its setting, the immunoSEQ assay was v3.0. Method: immunoSEQ multiplex PCR; TCRdb's copy keeps in-frame clones and lacks some. Altogether tens of thousands of clones are present, 90% to 95% being singletons, with the ten largest covering 6.5% to 10%. As regards this clone: Its cognate antigen is unknown.

The junction had 4 bases not matched to a gene; V was cut back by 3 bases and J by 11 bases. Germline assignment: CDR1 SNHLY and CDR2 FYNNEI. This CDR3 region has 12 residues. This chain connects TRBV2 to TRBJ2-1; 7 bases agree with TRBD1. This receptor was taken from a man aged 30 to 39 with HIV. This specimen was unsorted PBMCs, taken roughly 6 years after starting antiretroviral therapy. The CDR3 here is CASSDRDSQQFF. For the CDR3, the DNA is TGTGCCAGCAGTGACCGGGACAGCCAGCAGTTCTTC. Full variable domain (outside the CDR3, taken from reference TRBV2 and TRBJ2-1): EPEVTQTPSHQVTQMGQEVILRCVPISNHLYFYWYRQILGQKVEFLVSFYNNEISEKSEIFDDQFSVERPDGSNFTLKIRSTKLEDSAMYFCASSDRDSQQFFGPGTRLTVL.